A single sample gave rise to the 22 T cell receptor beta chains below, sequenced in a study of blood T cell repertoires in COVID-19. Profiling relied on immunoSEQ multiplex PCR, and the TCRdb table lists in-frame clones only, not all of them. The sample lists over 150,000 clones, roughly 87% occurring once. The sample taken for sequencing was peripheral blood. These TCRs come from a woman aged 55-70 years who had recovered from COVID-19.

The chain carries TRBV5-1 and TRBJ1-5; D is possibly TRBD1 (6 bases). Germline V gene sequence: CDR1 SGHRS, CDR2 YFSETQ. The ends were cut back, 0 bases at V and 5 bases at J, with 18 bases in the middle. The length of the CDR3 is 17 residues. CDR3 bases: TGCGCCAGCAGCTTGGTAATGGGGGGGCGGAGGGATCAGCCCCAGCATTTT. This sequence encodes CASSLVMGGRRDQPQHF. The whole variable domain, remainder taken from reference TRBV5-1 and TRBJ1-5, is KAGVTQTPRYLIKTRGQQVTLSCSPISGHRSVSWYQQTPGQGLQFLFEYFSETQRNKGNFPGRFSGRQFSNSRSEMNVSTLELGDSALYLCASSLVMGGRRDQPQHFGDGTRLSIL.

In this sample, this clone turned up once. The chain links TRBV5-1 to TRBJ2-7; 7 nucleotides line up with TRBD2. Germline CDR1 and CDR2: SGHRS and YFSETQ. The CDR3 is 14 amino acids. J gave up 3 bases and V 7 bases, and 10 bases lay outside the gene matches. CDR3 in amino acids: CASRTATGGYEQYF. CDR3 sequence (DNA): TGCGCCAGCCGCACCGCCACGGGGGGCTACGAGCAGTACTTC.

The chain uses TRBV4-2 and TRBJ2-3, with TRBD2 identical over 7 bases. V shed 4 bases, J shed 2 bases, and the junction held 6 bases outside the gene matches. The germline V gene has CDR1 LGHNA and CDR2 YNFKEQ. CDR3 size: 15 residues. CDR3 loop: CASSRSSGDTDTQYF. As DNA, the CDR3 is TGTGCCAGCAGCCGGTCCAGCGGGGACACAGATACGCAGTATTTT.

This clone was detected only once. The identical CDR3 is also encoded by other nucleotide sequences in the sample. This sequence joins TRBV5-1 and TRBJ1-1, with D tentatively TRBD1 (6 bases). The CDR3 sequence is 14 residues long. Trimming removed 0 bases at V and 1 base at J, with 7 bases between. The germline V gene has CDR1 SGHRS and CDR2 YFSETQ. The CDR3 here is CASSLGGRNTEAFF. The DNA for the CDR3 is TGCGCCAGCAGCTTGGGGGGGCGGAACACTGAAGCTTTCTTT.

The V and J genes are TRBV19 and TRBJ2-5; 7 nucleotides line up with TRBD1. Germline CDR1 is LNHDA and CDR2 is SQIVND (reference sequence). V lost 1 base, J lost 1 base, and 6 bases stayed unmatched. This CDR3 region has 16 residues. The CDR3 DNA follows: TGTGCCAGTAGTATAGGAGGGGACAGTTTCCAAGAGACCCAGTACTTC. It is translated as CASSIGGDSFQETQYF.

V usage is TRBV30 and J usage is TRBJ2-7; 10 nucleotides align to TRBD2. Germline V lookup: CDR1 GTSNPN, CDR2 SVGIG (reference sequence). V shed 5 bases and J 3 bases; nucleotides not matched to a gene: 1. This CDR3 has 12 residues. This chain's CDR3 is CAWQRGGYEQYF. CDR3 DNA sequence: TGTGCCTGGCAGCGGGGGGGCTACGAGCAGTACTTC. Complete variable domain (other parts from reference TRBV30 and TRBJ2-7): SQTIHQWPATLVQPVGSPLSLECTVEGTSNPNLYWYRQAAGRGLQLLFYSVGIGQISSEVPQNLSASRPQDRQFILSSKKLLLSDSGFYLCAWQRGGYEQYFGPGTRLTVT.

In the case of this clone: Other DNA sequences in the sample encode the same CDR3. This chain uses TRBV18 with TRBJ1-1; D perhaps matches TRBD1 (6 bases). V was trimmed by 4 bases and J by 1 base, leaving 7 bases between them. The germline V gene has CDR1 KGHSH and CDR2 LQKENI. There are 13 residues in the CDR3. CDR3 amino acids: CASSQGENTEAFF. The DNA of the CDR3 is TGTGCCAGCTCACAGGGGGAGAACACTGAAGCTTTCTTT.

The chain joins TRBV18 to TRBJ2-5, with D maybe TRBD1 (6 bases). The CDR3 is 15 amino acids. The germline V gene has CDR1 KGHSH and CDR2 LQKENI. V gave up 2 bases and J gave up 2 bases, with 12 bases separating them. The CDR3 nucleotides read TGTGCCAGCTCACCAATAGGACAGCCTCAAGAGACCCAGTACTTC. Translation gives CASSPIGQPQETQYF.

This chain joins TRBV5-1 and TRBJ2-3; 9 positions match TRBD2. The trim removed 0 bases at V and 4 bases at J, leaving 6 bases unmatched. Germline CDR1 and CDR2: SGHRS and YFSETQ. The CDR3 loop spans 16 amino acids. CDR3 sequence reads: CASSLVTSGTADTQYF. CDR3 nucleotide sequence: TGCGCCAGCAGCTTGGTGACTAGCGGTACGGCAGATACGCAGTATTTT.

This chain uses TRBV3-1 (or the pseudogene TRBV3-2) with TRBJ1-2, with D possibly TRBD1 on 5 matching bases. This CDR3 spans 16 amino acids. The ends were cut back, 5 bases at V and 0 bases at J, with 16 bases in the middle. The germline V gene encodes CDR1 LGHDT and CDR2 YNNKEL (reference sequence). This CDR3 reads CASSTHYRQANYGYTF. DNA for the CDR3: TGTGCCAGCAGCACCCACTACAGGCAAGCTAACTATGGCTACACCTTC.

The genes are TRBV7-2 and TRBJ1-6; TRBD1 matches 7 bases. The CDR3 extends over 15 amino acids. Germline CDR1 and CDR2: SGHTA and FQGNSA. Trimming removed 5 bases from V and 3 bases from J; junction bases left unmatched: 4. CDR3 sequence reads: CASSPQGGYNSPLHF. CDR3 DNA sequence: TGTGCCAGCAGCCCCCAGGGGGGCTATAATTCACCCCTCCACTTT.

In DNA, the CDR3 is TGTGCCAGCAGCTTCAACAGGGGGGCCCAAGAGACCCAGTACTTC. Translation gives CASSFNRGAQETQYF. The rearrangement uses TRBV7-2 and TRBJ2-5; 8 positions match TRBD1. CDR3 size: 15 residues. Trimming took 3 bases from V and 1 from J; bases not matched to a gene: 4. Germline CDR1 reads SGHTA; CDR2 reads FQGNSA.

V and J are TRBV19 and TRBJ1-5; 9 nucleotides align to TRBD1. The J segment lost 2 bases and the V segment lost 6 bases, leaving 8 bases of the junction unmatched. CDR1 and CDR2 from the germline V gene are LNHDA and SQIVND (reference sequence). The CDR3 is made up of 16 amino acids. The CDR3 sequence: CASSETGGAGNQPQHF. The DNA for the CDR3 is TGTGCCAGTAGCGAAACAGGGGGCGCGGGCAATCAGCCCCAGCATTTT.

The table lists this clone with a few counts. This sequence joins TRBV3-1 (or the pseudogene TRBV3-2) and TRBJ2-1; TRBD1 matches at 7 bases. CDR3 length: 15 residues. Germline values: CDR1 LGHDT, CDR2 YNNKEL (reference sequence). The J segment lost 4 bases and the V segment lost 4 bases, leaving 7 bases of the junction unmatched. For the CDR3, the DNA is TGTGCCAGCAGCCGTGGGACAGTTGATTACAATGAGCAGTTCTTC. Residues: CASSRGTVDYNEQFF.

The rearrangement uses TRBV28 and TRBJ2-1; TRBD1 is a possible D gene (5 bases). CDR1 MDHEN and CDR2 SYDVKM come from the germline V gene. CDR3 length: 12 residues. Between the trimmed V and J ends, which lost 8 bases and 3 bases, there was a span of 8 bases. The CDR3 sequence: CASLGDYNEQFF. The DNA of the CDR3 is TGTGCCAGCCTAGGGGACTACAATGAGCAGTTCTTC.

The chain couples TRBV4-2 to TRBJ2-3, with D maybe TRBD2 (7 bases). Germline assignment: CDR1 LGHNA and CDR2 YNFKEQ. Trimming removed 1 base at V and 2 bases at J, with 10 bases between. This CDR3 region has 15 residues. CDR3 nucleotides: TGTGCCAGCAGCCAAGGGCGGGGGCACACAGATACGCAGTATTTT. Translation gives CASSQGRGHTDTQYF.

In its sample, this clone was seen a few times. Here the CDR3 reads CASRDRDYSYEQYF. The CDR3 coding sequence is TGTGCCAGCAGGGACAGGGACTACTCCTACGAGCAGTACTTC. The V call is TRBV2, the J call TRBJ2-7, with D perhaps TRBD1 (8 bases). CDR3 length equals 14 residues. The germline V gene has CDR1 SNHLY and CDR2 FYNNEI. The V and J ends lost 6 bases and 0 bases respectively, with 12 bases between them.

The rearrangement joins TRBV5-1 to TRBJ1-1; D possibly corresponds to TRBD1 (5 bases). The V end was cut by 4 bases, the J end by 8 bases, with 15 bases between. This CDR3 comprises 13 residues. The germline V gene has CDR1 SGHRS and CDR2 YFSETQ. The CDR3 loop is CASSPGTGVEAFF. CDR3 sequence (DNA): TGCGCCAGCAGCCCGGGTACGGGGGTAGAAGCTTTCTTT.

This chain uses TRBV5-5 with TRBJ1-2; 7 bases map to TRBD1. V lost 5 bases and J lost 8; bases outside the gene matches: 6. There are 12 residues in the CDR3. The V gene's germline CDR1 is SGHKS and CDR2 YYEKEE (reference sequence). The CDR3 loop is CASSSPGGGYTF. CDR3 DNA sequence: TGTGCCAGCAGTTCACCAGGGGGGGGCTACACCTTC. Looking up the rest from reference TRBV5-5 and TRBJ1-2 gives the full variable domain: DAGVTQSPTHLIKTRGQQVTLRCSPISGHKSVSWYQQVLGQGPQFIFQYYEKEERGRGNFPDRFSARQFPNYSSELNVNALLLGDSALYLCASSSPGGGYTFGSGTRLTVV.

The chain is built from TRBV5-4 and TRBJ1-2; 9 bases fit TRBD1. V lost 3 bases, J lost 4 bases, and 22 bases stayed unmatched. The CDR3 has 20 residues. Germline values: CDR1 SGHNT, CDR2 YYREEE (reference sequence). CDR3 sequence (DNA): TGTGCCAGCAGCTCGGGGAGTCGACCCGACGGGACAGGGAGTCGCTATGGCTACACCTTC. Translated, it gives CASSSGSRPDGTGSRYGYTF.

The rearrangement uses TRBV10-1 and TRBJ2-2; D remains ambiguous. Germline CDR1 reads WNHNN; CDR2 reads SYGVQD (reference sequence). The CDR3 spans 14 residues. V dropped 6 bases and J dropped 0 bases, with 8 bases sitting between them. In nucleotides, the CDR3 is TGCGCCAGCAGGGAAACAGCGAACACCGGGGAGCTGTTTTTT. Its protein is CASRETANTGELFF.

This rearrangement joins TRBV29-1 to TRBJ2-3; 8 bases map to TRBD1. The trim removed 3 bases at V and 6 bases at J, leaving 5 bases unmatched. Germline values: CDR1 SQVTM, CDR2 ANQGSEA. The CDR3 extends over 13 amino acids. DNA for the CDR3: TGCAGCGTTGACGCAGGGGGCTGGGATACGCAGTATTTT. Protein sequence: CSVDAGGWDTQYF.